This T cell receptor beta chain was recorded in a study of T cells in Graves' hyperthyroidism and ophthalmopathy. Study-wide points: Stable hyperthyroidism was told apart from ophthalmopathy by a model built on 13 V-J features.

Amplification of TCR beta CDR3 regions used RNA as the template. The TCR CDR3 was amplified in a first-round RT-PCR using the HTBI primer set. In TCRdb, the multiplex PCR reads were re-called with MiXCR into one record per CDR3 protein. The top ten clones hold 18% of a sample with under 700,000 distinct CDR3 sequences, around 15% of them seen once. Comment on this clonotype: Its antigen is unknown.

Those with hyperthyroidism were 18 to 65 years old, newly diagnosed, and ill for under 2 months. An approximately 10 ml volume of fresh peripheral blood provided the PBMCs. CDR3 size: 17 residues. Losses at the gene ends were 1 base for V and 3 bases for J; bases not matched to a gene: 6. Germline CDR1 LGHNA, CDR2 YSLEER. This receptor was taken from a woman aged 18-29 years with Graves' hyperthyroidism. Sample: blood. The rearrangement links TRBV4-3 to TRBJ2-5, with 12 bases lining up with TRBD2. DNA of the CDR3: TGCGCCAGCAGCCAAGGTCTAGCGGGGGGGCCCGAAGAGACCCAGTACTTC. Translated: CASSQGLAGGPEETQYF.